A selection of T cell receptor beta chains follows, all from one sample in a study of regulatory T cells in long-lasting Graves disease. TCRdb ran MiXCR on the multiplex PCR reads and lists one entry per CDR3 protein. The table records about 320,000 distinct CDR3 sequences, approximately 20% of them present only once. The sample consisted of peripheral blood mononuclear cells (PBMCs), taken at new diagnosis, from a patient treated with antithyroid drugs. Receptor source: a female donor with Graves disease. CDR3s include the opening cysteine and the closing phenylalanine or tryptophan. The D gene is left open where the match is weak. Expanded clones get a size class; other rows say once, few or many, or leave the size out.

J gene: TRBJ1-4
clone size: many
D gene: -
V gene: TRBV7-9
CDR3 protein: CASSPAGGPATNEKLFF
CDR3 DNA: TGTGCCAGCAGCCCCGCCGGAGGGCCAGCAACTAATGAAAAACTGTTTTTT

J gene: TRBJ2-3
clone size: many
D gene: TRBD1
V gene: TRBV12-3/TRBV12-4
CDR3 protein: CASRARQGSSTDTQYF
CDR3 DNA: TGTGCCAGCAGAGCTAGACAGGGGTCGAGCACAGATACGCAGTATTTT

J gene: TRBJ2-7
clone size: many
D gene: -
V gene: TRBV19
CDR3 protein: CASSIKGEDEQYF
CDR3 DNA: TGTGCCAGTAGTATTAAGGGCGAAGACGAGCAGTACTTC

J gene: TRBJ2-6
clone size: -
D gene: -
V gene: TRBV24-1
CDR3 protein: CATSAGPSGANVLTF
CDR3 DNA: TGTGCCACCTCGGCAGGGCCCTCTGGGGCCAACGTCCTGACTTTC

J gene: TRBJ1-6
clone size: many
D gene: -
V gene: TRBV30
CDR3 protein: CAWSVRAGPGNSPLHF
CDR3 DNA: TGTGCCTGGAGTGTACGGGCAGGGCCTGGGAATTCACCCCTCCACTTT

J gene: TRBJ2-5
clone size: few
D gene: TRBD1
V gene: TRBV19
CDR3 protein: CASSPTGTGSLQTQYF
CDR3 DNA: TGTGCCAGTAGTCCTACAGGGACAGGTTCTTTGCAGACCCAGTACTTC

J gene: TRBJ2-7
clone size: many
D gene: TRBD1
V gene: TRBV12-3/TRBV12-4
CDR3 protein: CASSFGQAYEQYF
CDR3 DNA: TGTGCCAGCAGTTTCGGACAGGCCTACGAGCAGTACTTC

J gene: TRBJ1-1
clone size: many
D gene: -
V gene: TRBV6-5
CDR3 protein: CASSYGEIKPPGTEAFF
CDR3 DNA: TGTGCCAGCAGTTACGGGGAGATCAAACCACCGGGCACTGAAGCTTTCTTT

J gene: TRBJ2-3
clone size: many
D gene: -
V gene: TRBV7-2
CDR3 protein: CASSHSYSGTDTQYF
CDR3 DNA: TGTGCCAGCAGCCACAGCTATTCTGGCACAGATACGCAGTATTTT

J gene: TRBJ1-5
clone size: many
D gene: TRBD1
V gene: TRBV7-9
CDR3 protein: CASSLGTGEWNQPQHF
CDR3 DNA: TGTGCCAGCAGCTTGGGAACAGGGGAATGGAATCAGCCCCAGCATTTT

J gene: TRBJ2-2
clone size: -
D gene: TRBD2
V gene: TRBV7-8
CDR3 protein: CASSKGLASTSTGELFF
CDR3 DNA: TGTGCCAGCAGCAAGGGACTAGCGAGCACTAGCACCGGGGAGCTGTTTTTT

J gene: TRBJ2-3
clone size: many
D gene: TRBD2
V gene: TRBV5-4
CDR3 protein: CASSLAGARDTQYF
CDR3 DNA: TGTGCCAGCAGTCTAGCGGGAGCGAGAGATACGCAGTATTTT

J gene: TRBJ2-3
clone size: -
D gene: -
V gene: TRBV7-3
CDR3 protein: CASSPVRTAHTDTQYF
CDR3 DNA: TGTGCCAGCAGCCCCGTTCGGACAGCGCACACAGATACGCAGTATTTT

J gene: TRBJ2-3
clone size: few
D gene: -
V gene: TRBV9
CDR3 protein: CASSVGLAGTDTQYF
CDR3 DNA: TGTGCCAGCAGCGTGGGGTTAGCGGGCACAGATACGCAGTATTTT

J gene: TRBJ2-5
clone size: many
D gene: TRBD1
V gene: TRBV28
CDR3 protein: CASSLSRQGGVRYF
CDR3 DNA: TGTGCCAGCAGTTTATCAAGACAGGGGGGAGTGAGGTACTTC

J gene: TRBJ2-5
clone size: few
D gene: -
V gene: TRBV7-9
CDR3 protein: CASSFLSRSPETQYF
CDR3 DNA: TGTGCCAGCAGCTTCCTGTCTAGGTCCCCAGAGACCCAGTACTTC

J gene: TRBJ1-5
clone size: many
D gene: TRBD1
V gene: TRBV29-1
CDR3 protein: CSVSGTGGNNQPQHF
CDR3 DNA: TGCAGCGTCTCCGGGACAGGGGGCAACAATCAGCCCCAGCATTTT

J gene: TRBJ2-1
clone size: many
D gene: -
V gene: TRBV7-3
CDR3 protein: CASSFLAANEQFF
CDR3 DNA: TGTGCCAGCAGCTTTTTGGCAGCCAATGAGCAGTTCTTC

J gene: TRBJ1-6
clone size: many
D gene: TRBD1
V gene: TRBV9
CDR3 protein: CASSVGAGTGVSPLHF
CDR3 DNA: TGTGCCAGCAGCGTCGGGGCCGGGACAGGGGTTTCACCCCTCCACTTT

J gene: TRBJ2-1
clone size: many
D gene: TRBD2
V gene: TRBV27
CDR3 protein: CASSLPGGGSYNEQFF
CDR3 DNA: TGTGCCAGCAGCCTCCCGGGGGGTGGCTCCTACAATGAGCAGTTCTTC

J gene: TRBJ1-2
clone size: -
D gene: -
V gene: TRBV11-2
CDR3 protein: CASSERAYGYTF
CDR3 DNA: TGTGCCAGCAGTGAACGCGCCTATGGCTACACCTTC

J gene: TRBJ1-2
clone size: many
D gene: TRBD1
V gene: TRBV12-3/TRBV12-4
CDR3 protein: CASSYRTGLVLRGYTF
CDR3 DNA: TGTGCCAGCAGTTACCGGACAGGGTTGGTTTTGCGTGGCTACACCTTC

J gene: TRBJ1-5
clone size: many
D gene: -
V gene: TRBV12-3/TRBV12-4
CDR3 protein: CASSLGTLASNQPQHF
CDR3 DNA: TGTGCCAGCAGTTTAGGGACACTCGCTAGCAATCAGCCCCAGCATTTT

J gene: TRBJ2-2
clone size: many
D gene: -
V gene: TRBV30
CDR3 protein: CAWKPSNTGELFF
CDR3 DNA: TGTGCCTGGAAGCCTTCGAACACCGGGGAGCTGTTTTTT

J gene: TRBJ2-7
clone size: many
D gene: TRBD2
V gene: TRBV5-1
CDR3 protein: CASSLVGLGDEQYF
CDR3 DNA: TGCGCCAGCAGCTTAGTGGGACTAGGCGACGAGCAGTACTTC

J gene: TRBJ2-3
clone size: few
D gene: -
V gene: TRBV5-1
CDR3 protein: CASSLDLYTDTQYF
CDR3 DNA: TGCGCCAGCAGCTTGGACCTCTATACAGATACGCAGTATTTT

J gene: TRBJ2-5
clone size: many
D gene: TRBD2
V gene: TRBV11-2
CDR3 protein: CASSTLAGQTQTQYF
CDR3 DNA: TGTGCCAGCAGCACTTTAGCGGGACAAACGCAGACCCAGTACTTC

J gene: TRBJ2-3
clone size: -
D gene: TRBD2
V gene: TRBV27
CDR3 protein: CASAGGADTQYF
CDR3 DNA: TGTGCCAGCGCGGGGGGGGCCGATACGCAGTATTTT

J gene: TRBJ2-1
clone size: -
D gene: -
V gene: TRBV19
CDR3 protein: CASSFEGVEQFF
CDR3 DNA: TGTGCCAGTAGCTTCGAGGGGGTCGAGCAGTTCTTC

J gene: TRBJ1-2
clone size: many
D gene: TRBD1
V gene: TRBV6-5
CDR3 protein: CASSSPRTGAYGYTF
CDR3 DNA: TGTGCCAGCAGTTCCCCAAGGACAGGGGCCTATGGCTACACCTTC

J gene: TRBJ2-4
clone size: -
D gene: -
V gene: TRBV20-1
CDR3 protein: CSAMELPAKNIQYF
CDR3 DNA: TGCAGTGCTATGGAACTTCCAGCCAAAAACATTCAGTACTTC

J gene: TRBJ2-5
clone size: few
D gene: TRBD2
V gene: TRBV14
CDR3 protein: CASSQLASGRAWETQYF
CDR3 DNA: TGTGCCAGCAGCCAACTGGCTAGCGGGAGGGCCTGGGAGACCCAGTACTTC

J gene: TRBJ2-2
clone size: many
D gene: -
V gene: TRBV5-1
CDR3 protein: CASSYPLNTGELFF
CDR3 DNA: TGCGCCAGCAGCTACCCCTTAAACACCGGGGAGCTGTTTTTT

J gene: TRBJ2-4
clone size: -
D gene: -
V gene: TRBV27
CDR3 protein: CASSSRQESAKNIQYF
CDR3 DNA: TGTGCCAGCAGTTCGCGCCAGGAATCAGCCAAAAACATTCAGTACTTC

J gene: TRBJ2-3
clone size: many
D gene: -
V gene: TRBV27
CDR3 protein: CASSSGQRSTDTQYF
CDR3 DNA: TGTGCCAGCAGTTCTGGACAGAGGAGCACAGATACGCAGTATTTT

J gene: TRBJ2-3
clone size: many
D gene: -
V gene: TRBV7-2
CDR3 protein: CASSLGLGDDTQYF
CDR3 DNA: TGTGCCAGCAGCTTAGGCTTGGGGGATGATACGCAGTATTTT

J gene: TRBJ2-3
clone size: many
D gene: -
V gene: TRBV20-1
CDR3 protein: CSASLTPPVSDTQYF
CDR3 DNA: TGCAGTGCTAGCCTTACCCCACCAGTTTCAGATACGCAGTATTTT

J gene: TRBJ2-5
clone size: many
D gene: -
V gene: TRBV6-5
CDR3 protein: CASSYQKTETQYF
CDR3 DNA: TGTGCCAGCAGTTACCAGAAGACGGAGACCCAGTACTTC

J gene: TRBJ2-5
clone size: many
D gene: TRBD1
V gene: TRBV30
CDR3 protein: CAWSFRTGETQYF
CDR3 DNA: TGTGCCTGGAGTTTTCGGACAGGGGAGACCCAGTACTTC

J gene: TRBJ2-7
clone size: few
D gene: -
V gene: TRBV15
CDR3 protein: CATPPGHYEQYF
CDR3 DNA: TGTGCCACCCCACCGGGACACTACGAGCAGTACTTC

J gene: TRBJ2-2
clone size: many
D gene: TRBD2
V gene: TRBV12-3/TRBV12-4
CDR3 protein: CASSFPAGMLGGELFF
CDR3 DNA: TGTGCCAGCAGTTTCCCAGCGGGAATGTTAGGAGGGGAGCTGTTTTTT

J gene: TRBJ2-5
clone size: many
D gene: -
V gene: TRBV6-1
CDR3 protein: CASRFRAPRGGETQYF
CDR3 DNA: TGTGCCAGCAGATTCCGGGCCCCAAGGGGTGGAGAGACCCAGTACTTC

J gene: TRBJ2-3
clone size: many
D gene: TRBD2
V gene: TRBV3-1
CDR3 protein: CASSQYWIPSGITDTQYF
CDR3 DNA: TGTGCCAGCAGCCAATATTGGATTCCTAGCGGGATAACAGATACGCAGTATTTT

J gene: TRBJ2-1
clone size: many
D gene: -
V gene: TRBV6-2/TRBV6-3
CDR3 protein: CASSRRINEQFF
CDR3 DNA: TGTGCCAGCAGCCGAAGGATAAATGAGCAGTTCTTC

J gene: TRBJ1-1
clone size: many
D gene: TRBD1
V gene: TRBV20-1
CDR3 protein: CSAIKGAGTEAFF
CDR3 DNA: TGCAGTGCTATCAAGGGGGCGGGAACTGAAGCTTTCTTT

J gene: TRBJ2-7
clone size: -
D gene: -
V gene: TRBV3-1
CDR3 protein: CASSQQWSSYEQYF
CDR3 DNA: TGTGCCAGCAGCCAACAATGGAGCTCCTACGAGCAGTACTTC

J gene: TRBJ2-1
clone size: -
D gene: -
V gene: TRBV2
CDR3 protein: CASKVAAPGGEQFF
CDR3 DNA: TGTGCCAGCAAAGTAGCGGCACCCGGCGGTGAGCAGTTCTTC

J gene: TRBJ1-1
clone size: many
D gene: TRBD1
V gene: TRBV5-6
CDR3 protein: CASGDRQGGTEAFF
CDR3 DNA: TGTGCCAGCGGCGACAGACAGGGAGGAACTGAAGCTTTCTTT

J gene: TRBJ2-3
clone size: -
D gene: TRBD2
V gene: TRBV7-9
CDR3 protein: CASSFYSGGPSDTQYF
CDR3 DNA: TGTGCCAGCAGCTTTTATTCGGGAGGGCCATCAGATACGCAGTATTTT

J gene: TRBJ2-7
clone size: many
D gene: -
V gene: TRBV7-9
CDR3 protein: CASSYGVDYEQYF
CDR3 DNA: TGTGCCAGCAGCTACGGCGTGGACTACGAGCAGTACTTC